A single sample gave rise to the 20 T cell receptor beta chains below, sequenced in a study of CD8 T cells in ankylosing spondylitis. Findings and caveats of the study: Seemingly distinctive of ankylosing spondylitis blood was a TCR beta motif formed by eight highly homologous variants.

Each CDR3 protein is one row after TCRdb ran MiXCR on the 5' RACE reads. The data show some 330,000 distinct CDR3 sequences, roughly 8% seen once. The antigens these receptors bind are not known. Sequencing was performed on blood, either unsorted or a sorted T cell fraction (not recorded which). The receptors derive from a male donor with ankylosing spondylitis.

This clonotype was counted at least ten times. The chain is built from TRBV12-3 or TRBV12-4 and TRBJ1-5; tentatively, D is TRBD1 (5 bases). The length of the CDR3 is 15 residues. Trimming shortened V by 4 bases and J by 0 bases, and 10 bases separated the two germline ends. This CDR3 reads CASSSGGYSNQPQHF. The DNA for the CDR3 is TGTGCCAGCAGTTCGGGGGGGTATAGCAATCAGCCCCAGCATTTT.

This clonotype was seen more than once but under ten times. V is TRBV6-5 and J is TRBJ1-4; D unresolved. V lost 0 bases to trimming and J lost 0 bases, with 17 bases between them. This CDR3 has 19 amino acids. Germline loops: CDR1 MNHEY, CDR2 SVGAGI. The CDR3 spells CASSYSSRQAQPTNEKLFF. CDR3 DNA: TGTGCCAGCAGTTACTCGAGTCGGCAGGCCCAACCAACTAATGAAAAACTGTTTTTT.

Only a few counts were recorded for this clonotype. The genes are TRBV27 and TRBJ1-5, with 7 bases identical to TRBD1. The V segment lost 5 bases and the J segment 9 bases; nucleotides outside the gene matches: 10. This CDR3 comprises 14 residues. Looked up from germline, CDR1 is MNHEY and CDR2 is SMNVEV (reference sequence). The CDR3 spells CASSPGTGERPQHF. CDR3 nucleotide sequence: TGTGCCAGCAGTCCGGGAACAGGGGAGCGGCCCCAGCATTTT.

This clonotype was detected a few times. The chain joins TRBV5-1 to TRBJ2-7, with TRBD1 matching 11 bases. V gave up 5 bases and J gave up 0 bases; unmatched junction bases: 4. From germline, CDR1 is SGHRS and CDR2 YFSETQ. The CDR3 loop spans 15 amino acids. The CDR3 here is CASRRTGGSSYEQYF. As DNA, the CDR3 is TGCGCCAGCAGAAGGACAGGGGGCAGCTCCTACGAGCAGTACTTC.

Ten or more counts support this clonotype. The chain couples TRBV30 to TRBJ2-2; D is unclear. Trimming stripped 0 bases from V and 6 bases from J, with 8 bases between. CDR3 length equals 13 residues. From germline, CDR1 is GTSNPN and CDR2 SVGIG (reference sequence). The CDR3 loop is CAWSVLPPGELFF. The CDR3 bases are TGTGCCTGGAGTGTACTTCCTCCCGGGGAGCTGTTTTTT.

The V gene is TRBV5-1, the J gene TRBJ1-1, with TRBD1 matching over 8 bases. The CDR3 length is 14 residues. Trimming removed 0 bases from V and 10 bases from J; junction bases left unmatched: 8. CDR1 is SGHRS, CDR2 YFSETQ, per germline. CDR3 bases: TGCGCCAGCAGCTTGGAGACAGGGGCTAGTATAGCTTTCTTT. As protein: CASSLETGASIAFF.

This clonotype was found many times. V is TRBV14 and J is TRBJ2-7; 10 bases fit TRBD2. CDR3 length: 15 residues. Trimming at V came to 3 bases and at J to 4 bases, leaving 6 bases not matched to a gene. In germline, CDR1 is SGHDN, CDR2 FVKESK. The CDR3 bases are TGTGCCAGCAGCCAGCCTAGCGGGGGTTTGTACGAGCAGTACTTC. Encoded protein: CASSQPSGGLYEQYF.

This chain connects TRBV7-9 to TRBJ2-5; 7 nucleotides match TRBD1. The germline V gene encodes CDR1 SEHNR and CDR2 FQNEAQ (reference sequence). This CDR3 region has 13 residues. Trimming took 6 bases from V and 4 from J; bases not matched to a gene: 5. The DNA of the CDR3 is TGTGCCAGCAGGAGCGACAGGGTAGAGACCCAGTACTTC. Its protein is CASRSDRVETQYF.

The chain is built from TRBV20-1 and TRBJ2-2, with 10 bases fitting TRBD2. Germline V lookup: CDR1 DFQATT, CDR2 SNEGSKA (reference sequence). V lost 1 base, J lost 4 bases, and 9 bases stayed unmatched. The length of the CDR3 is 17 residues. CDR3 loop: CSARGTSGTRVTGELFF. The CDR3 DNA reads as TGCAGTGCTAGAGGGACTAGCGGTACGCGGGTCACCGGGGAGCTGTTTTTT.

This clonotype was counted between two and nine times. The chain combines TRBV7-9 with TRBJ2-3, with 9 positions matching TRBD1. The CDR3 contains 15 residues. V gave up 5 bases and J gave up 2 bases; unmatched junction bases: 5. The V gene's germline CDR1 is SEHNR and CDR2 FQNEAQ (reference sequence). CDR3 DNA: TGTGCCAGCAGCCAAGGACAGGGGATCACAGATACGCAGTATTTT. Its protein product is CASSQGQGITDTQYF.

The chain links TRBV7-9 to TRBJ1-2; TRBD1 matches at 7 bases. CDR3 length equals 14 residues. Germline V gene lookup returns CDR1 SEHNR and CDR2 FQNEAQ (reference sequence). The V segment lost 7 bases and the J segment 7 bases; nucleotides outside the gene matches: 12. In DNA form, the CDR3 reads TGTGCCAGCAACCCGACAGGGCTTATACTTGGCTACACCTTC. Its protein is CASNPTGLILGYTF.

Ten or more counts support this clonotype. The rearrangement uses TRBV25-1 and TRBJ2-7; no reliable D call. CDR1 and CDR2 (germline): MGHDK, SYGVNS. The CDR3 length is 13 residues. V was trimmed by 4 bases and J by 1 base, leaving 8 bases between them. The CDR3 region is CASSVGDSYEQYF. Here the CDR3 DNA reads TGTGCCAGCAGTGTTGGGGATTCCTACGAGCAGTACTTC.

This chain joins TRBV29-1 and TRBJ2-5, with D hard to call. Between the trimmed V and J ends, which lost 3 bases and 5 bases, there was a span of 13 bases. This CDR3 spans 13 amino acids. Germline V gene sequence: CDR1 SQVTM, CDR2 ANQGSEA. CDR3 in amino acids: CSVDVRGVETQYF. The CDR3 DNA reads as TGCAGCGTTGATGTGCGTGGAGTGGAGACCCAGTACTTC.

This clonotype was seen many times. V usage is TRBV4-1 and J usage is TRBJ2-6; tentative D call: TRBD1 (6 bases). The CDR3 contains 20 residues. CDR1 is MGHRA and CDR2 is YSYEKL in the germline V gene. The V and J ends lost 1 base and 0 bases respectively, with 19 bases between them. CDR3 coding DNA: TGCGCCAGCAGCCAAGGACCCGGGACACGAGACTACTCTGGGGCCAACGTCCTGACTTTC. Amino acid sequence: CASSQGPGTRDYSGANVLTF.

This clonotype was counted at least ten times. The V and J genes are TRBV4-3 and TRBJ2-7; D could derive from TRBD1 or TRBD2 (5 bases each). Germline CDR1 and CDR2: LGHNA and YSLEER. The CDR3 totals 16 residues. V lost 0 bases to trimming and J lost 0 bases, with 12 bases between them. CDR3 sequence: CASSQDRGGFSYEQYF. CDR3 sequence (DNA): TGCGCCAGCAGCCAAGATCGGGGCGGTTTCTCCTACGAGCAGTACTTC.

CDR3 DNA sequence: TGCAGTGCTAGAGGGCTAGCGCATTACAATGAGCAGTTCTTC. It yields the protein CSARGLAHYNEQFF. The chain recombines TRBV20-1 with TRBJ2-1; TRBD2 is a possible D gene (6 bases). From germline, CDR1 is DFQATT and CDR2 SNEGSKA (reference sequence). The CDR3 has 14 amino acids. V was cut by 1 base and J by 4 bases, with 11 bases left in between.

The rearrangement joins TRBV5-1 to TRBJ2-5, with 8 positions matching TRBD1. CDR1 SGHRS and CDR2 YFSETQ come from the germline V gene. This CDR3 is 17 amino acids long. After removal of 0 bases from V and 7 bases from J, the junction contained 14 bases not matched to a gene. The chain's CDR3 is CASSLAKGTGPIRTQYF. The CDR3 bases are TGCGCCAGCAGCTTGGCCAAGGGGACAGGCCCAATTCGGACCCAGTACTTC.

J is TRBJ1-1 and V is TRBV7-8, with 7 bases lining up with TRBD1. Germline assignment: CDR1 SGHVS and CDR2 FQNEAQ. With 1 base clipped from V and 1 base from J, the junction kept 6 bases outside the gene matches. The CDR3 has 16 residues. The CDR3 spells CASSLVGGQANTEAFF. The CDR3 coding sequence is TGTGCCAGCAGCTTAGTAGGCGGACAGGCGAACACTGAAGCTTTCTTT.

This sequence joins TRBV4-3 and TRBJ2-6; D is uncertain. Germline V CDR1 and CDR2: LGHNA, YSLEER. The CDR3 totals 15 residues. V lost 0 bases to trimming and J lost 2 bases, with 5 bases between them. Here the CDR3 DNA reads TGCGCCAGCAGCCAAGAAATGACTGGGGCCAACGTCCTGACTTTC. Its protein product is CASSQEMTGANVLTF.

The sample holds many counts of this clonotype. The genes are TRBV12-3 or TRBV12-4 and TRBJ1-5; tentative D call: TRBD1 (5 bases). V lost 7 bases to trimming and J lost 6 bases, with 16 bases between them. This CDR3 contains 14 residues. The CDR3 loop reads CASTWGVSGQPQHF. In DNA form, the CDR3 reads TGTGCCAGCACCTGGGGGGTTAGTGGTCAGCCCCAGCATTTT.